This T cell receptor (beta chain) was retrieved from a study of cytomegalovirus exposure and HLA in healthy donors. PCR primers comprised 60 Vbeta and 13 Jbeta primers. The data were produced by immunoSEQ multiplex PCR, yet TCRdb's version contains in-frame clones alone and is incomplete. Seen here are roughly 130,000 clones, 79% observed once, and the top ten hold 2% to 2.5%. Deletions cut 1 base from V and 2 bases from J, with 14 bases between. Per the germline V gene, CDR1 is GTSNPN and CDR2 is SVGIG (reference sequence). The CDR3 extends over 15 amino acids. The genes are TRBV30 and TRBJ1-2; possibly TRBD1 for D (5 bases). The sample comprised PBMCs. This receptor was identified in a man between 18 and 35 years old in good health and CMV-seronegative. The CDR3 is CAWSGNGASNYGYTF. In nucleotides, the CDR3 is TGTGCCTGGAGTGGAAATGGGGCGTCGAACTATGGCTACACCTTC. The full variable domain, completed using reference TRBV30 and TRBJ1-2, is SQTIHQWPATLVQPVGSPLSLECTVEGTSNPNLYWYRQAAGRGLQLLFYSVGIGQISSEVPQNLSASRPQDRQFILSSKKLLLSDSGFYLCAWSGNGASNYGYTFGSGTRLTVV.